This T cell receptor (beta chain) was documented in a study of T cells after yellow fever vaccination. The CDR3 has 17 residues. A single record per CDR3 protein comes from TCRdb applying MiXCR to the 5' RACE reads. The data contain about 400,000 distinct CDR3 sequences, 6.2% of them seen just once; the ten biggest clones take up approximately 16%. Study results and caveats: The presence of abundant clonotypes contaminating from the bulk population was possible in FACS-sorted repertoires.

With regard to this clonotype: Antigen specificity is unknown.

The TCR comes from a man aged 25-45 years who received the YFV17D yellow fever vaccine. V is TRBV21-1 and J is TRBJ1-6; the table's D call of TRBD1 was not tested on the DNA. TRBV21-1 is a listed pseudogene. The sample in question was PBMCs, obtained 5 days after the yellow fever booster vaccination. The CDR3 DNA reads TGTGCCAGCAGTACAATTCCGGGACAACCAGCCCATTCACCCCTCCACTTT. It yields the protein CASSTIPGQPAHSPLHF.